This T cell receptor beta chain was identified in a study of metastatic and nonmetastatic thyroid tumors. Broader study findings: As reported, TCR beta diversity in blood and tumor was significantly higher in malignant thyroid tumors than in benign nodules.

Not a single patient had been given any form of treatment at any point before undergoing thyroid surgery. Remarks on this clone: What it recognizes is unknown.

TCRdb re-analyzed the PCR reads using MiXCR. The table shows 40,000 to 45,000 clones, with around 16% occurring only once. Germline lookup yields CDR1 SGHRS and CDR2 YFSETQ. V shed 4 bases and J shed 0 bases, with 11 bases lying between them. The CDR3 is 15 amino acids. Specimen: blood. V usage is TRBV5-1 and J usage is TRBJ1-3; the D gene is possibly TRBD1 (6 bases). The receptor's source is a female donor with papillary thyroid cancer or a benign thyroid nodule (not recorded which). Some clones in this sample may be carry-over from other donors' samples. As DNA, the CDR3 is TGCGCCAGCAGCCCGGACAGTAGCTCTGGAAACACCATATATTTT. Translation gives CASSPDSSSGNTIYF.